This TCR beta chain was recovered during a study of blood T cell repertoires in COVID-19. This CDR3 is built from 15 residues. CDR1 is MNHEY and CDR2 is SMNVEV in the germline V gene (reference sequence). V lost 8 bases and J lost 3, with 19 bases in between. The table came from immunoSEQ multiplex PCR; TCRdb's copy has only in-frame clones and leaves some out. This table has approximately 150,000 clones, around four fifths appearing once. This receptor was taken from a woman older than 75 with COVID-19, enrolled during active disease. Sequenced input: peripheral blood. The rearrangement uses TRBV27 and TRBJ1-1; the D is unclear. The CDR3 nucleotides are TGTGCCAGCTCAACCCCCTATGGTGGAGACACTGAAGCTTTCTTT. As protein: CASSTPYGGDTEAFF.